The rows below give T cell receptor beta chains drawn from one sample of a study of OX40 agonist ivuxolimab in advanced cancers. Sequencing used immunoSEQ multiplex PCR; TCRdb keeps in-frame clones, though not all of them. The data show some 20,000 clones, roughly three quarters seen once. The sample was CD4+ or CD8+ T cells sorted from blood, taken in a trial of the OX40 agonist ivuxolimab. Receptors were obtained from an adult with an advanced solid tumor such as melanoma, head and neck, liver or kidney cancer. Both conserved end residues are part of each CDR3. The D gene is left open where the match is weak. Clone size is stated in some rows and not others, as once, few, many or a class when expanded.

>few|TRBV11-2|NA|TRBJ1-1
TGTGCCAGCAGCCTCGGGTCCCCTGAAGCTTTCTTT
CASSLGSPEAFF
>NA|TRBV27|NA|TRBJ2-7
TGTGCCAGCAGTTACAAAGGGACGTCCTACGAGCAGTACTTC
CASSYKGTSYEQYF
>NA|TRBV6-5|NA|TRBJ1-5
TGTGCCAGCAGTTCAGGGTATTATCAGCCCCAGCATTTT
CASSSGYYQPQHF
>NA|TRBV13|NA|TRBJ2-7
TGTGCCAGCAGCTTAGGGGGGGCAAGGTACGAGCAGTACTTC
CASSLGGARYEQYF
>once|TRBV30|TRBD1|TRBJ1-1
TGTGCCTGGAGTGTACCTAACCGGGGACAGGGGGCGCAGGGAGCTTTCTTT
CAWSVPNRGQGAQGAFF
>few|TRBV2|NA|TRBJ2-7
TGTGCCAGCAGTGATTTCTCCTACGAGCAGTACTTC
CASSDFSYEQYF
>NA|TRBV7-9|TRBD1|TRBJ1-4
TGTGCCAGCAGCTTAAGTCCGACAGGGATTCCAAAACTGTTTTTT
CASSLSPTGIPKLFF
>few|TRBV7-2|NA|TRBJ2-7
TGTGCCAGCATCCCAGGACGGGGCTACGAGCAGTACTTC
CASIPGRGYEQYF
>NA|TRBV11-2|NA|TRBJ2-7
TGTGCCAGCAGCTTAGAGGCGGGGATACTGTACGAGCAGTACTTC
CASSLEAGILYEQYF
>NA|TRBV18|TRBD2|TRBJ2-2
TGTGCCAGCTCACCACAAGGACTAGCGGGGACCGGGGAGCTGTTTTTT
CASSPQGLAGTGELFF
>NA|TRBV11-3|TRBD2|TRBJ2-3
TGTGCCAGCAGCTTAGGTCCAGCGGGGGTAGATACGCAGTATTTT
CASSLGPAGVDTQYF
>NA|TRBV9|NA|TRBJ2-6
TGTGCCAGCAGTGATAAGGGAGCAGGGGCCAACGTCCTGACTTTC
CASSDKGAGANVLTF
>NA|TRBV2|NA|TRBJ2-7
TGTGCCAGCAGTGATCTGGATTACGAGCAGTACTTC
CASSDLDYEQYF
>NA|TRBV30|NA|TRBJ1-3
TGTGCCTGGAAGGGGTATGGAAACACCATATATTTT
CAWKGYGNTIYF
>NA|TRBV7-8|TRBD1|TRBJ1-1
TGTGCCAGCAGCGGCGGGACAGTAATGAACACTGAAGCTTTCTTT
CASSGGTVMNTEAFF
>NA|TRBV7-9|TRBD1|TRBJ2-1
TGTGCCAGCTCCACAGGGGGCAATGAGCAGTTCTTC
CASSTGGNEQFF
>NA|TRBV6-6|TRBD1|TRBJ2-7
TGTGCCAGCAGCCAGACAGGGACGCTCGAGCAGTACTTC
CASSQTGTLEQYF
>NA|TRBV9|NA|TRBJ2-3
TGTGCCAGCAGCCCTCCGGGGGTCCGCACAGATACGCAGTATTTT
CASSPPGVRTDTQYF
>NA|TRBV15|TRBD1|TRBJ1-5
TGTGCCACCAGCAGAGGGTCCGGGACAGGGGTCGGCAATCAGCCCCAGCATTTT
CATSRGSGTGVGNQPQHF
>NA|TRBV7-9|NA|TRBJ2-7
TGTGCCAGCAGCCTTAGCGAGAACGAGCAGTACTTC
CASSLSENEQYF
>NA|TRBV7-9|NA|TRBJ1-1
TGTGCCAGCAGCACCCGGGACGAGAACACTGAAGCTTTCTTT
CASSTRDENTEAFF
>medium-sized|TRBV7-9|TRBD2|TRBJ2-3
TGTGCCAGCAGCGGGACTAGCGGGGGGGCGGATACGCAGTATTTT
CASSGTSGGADTQYF
>NA|TRBV11-3|TRBD1|TRBJ1-2
TGTGCCAGCAGCCATCTCGTCGGGACAGCCTATGGCTACACCTTC
CASSHLVGTAYGYTF
>NA|TRBV4-1|NA|TRBJ2-1
TGCGCCAGCAGCCAAGACGGAGGCGGGGGACATGTGAATGAGCAGTTCTTC
CASSQDGGGGHVNEQFF
>NA|TRBV30|NA|TRBJ1-3
TGTGCCTGGAAACAGGCTGGAAACACCATATATTTT
CAWKQAGNTIYF
>NA|TRBV19|NA|TRBJ1-3
TGTGCCAGTATTTGGTCGAACACCATATATTTT
CASIWSNTIYF
>NA|TRBV10-3|NA|TRBJ2-3
TGTGCCATCAGTGAGTCGGGAGGGGGAGGAGATACGCAGTATTTT
CAISESGGGGDTQYF
>NA|TRBV11-3|TRBD2|TRBJ2-7
TGTGCCAGCAGCTTATCCGGGGGGGCAAGATACGAGCAGTACTTC
CASSLSGGARYEQYF
>NA|TRBV7-8|NA|TRBJ1-3
TGTGCCAGCAGCTTAGTGCGGGGGCTGGAGGGAGACACCATATATTTT
CASSLVRGLEGDTIYF
>NA|TRBV9|TRBD1|TRBJ2-5
TGTGCCAGCAGCGAGAAGGGGGCGTACCAAGAGACCCAGTACTTC
CASSEKGAYQETQYF
>NA|TRBV2|NA|TRBJ2-3
TGTGCCAGCAGTGAATCCCCGGGGGCCTTCTTTAGCACAGATACGCAGTATTTT
CASSESPGAFFSTDTQYF
>NA|TRBV5-6|NA|TRBJ2-7
TGTGCCAGCAGCTTCGATCTAACAGGCTTCGAGCAGTACTTC
CASSFDLTGFEQYF
>NA|TRBV4-3|NA|TRBJ2-3
TGCGCCAGCAGCCCCTCCCTTGTTGGGTGGGGCACAGATACGCAGTATTTT
CASSPSLVGWGTDTQYF
>NA|TRBV19|NA|TRBJ1-1
TGTGCCAGTAGTATGAGGGCAGCGAACACTGAAGCTTTCTTT
CASSMRAANTEAFF
>few|TRBV9|TRBD2|TRBJ2-2
TGTGCCAGCAGCGTAAATATCCGGGGGGGCACCGGGGAGCTGTTTTTT
CASSVNIRGGTGELFF
>NA|TRBV5-4|NA|TRBJ2-1
TGTGCTATGCGGAACGGGGCAACTAGCTCCTACAATGAGCAGTTCTTC
CAMRNGATSSYNEQFF
>NA|TRBV13|TRBD2|TRBJ2-7
TGTGCCAGCAGCTTACTAGCGGGGGGAGGGGACGAGCAGTACTTC
CASSLLAGGGDEQYF
>NA|TRBV7-9|NA|TRBJ1-5
TGTGCCAGCAGCTTAGCGCCAGGGAGACAGCCCCAGCATTTT
CASSLAPGRQPQHF
>medium-sized|TRBV7-9|NA|TRBJ2-7
TGTGCCAGCAGCCCCTCCGGGACTGCCTACGAGCAGTACTTC
CASSPSGTAYEQYF
>NA|TRBV4-1|TRBD2|TRBJ2-5
TGCGCCAGCAGCCAAGAGGGACTAGCGGGGTCAGAGACCCAGTACTTC
CASSQEGLAGSETQYF
>few|TRBV9|NA|TRBJ1-5
TGTGCCAGCAGCGTAGCGGACTGGGGACAGCCCCAGCATTTT
CASSVADWGQPQHF
>NA|TRBV4-1|TRBD1|TRBJ1-6
TGCGCCAGCAGCCAAGATTCTCGGGACAGGGGATTCACCCTCCACTTT
CASSQDSRDRGFTLHF
>NA|TRBV27|TRBD1|TRBJ2-7
TGTGCCAGCAGTCCGGGGACAGTTACCGAGCAGTACTTC
CASSPGTVTEQYF
>NA|TRBV7-9|TRBD2|TRBJ2-3
TGTGCCAGCAGCCCAATAGCGGGGGGGCCGACAGATACGCAGTATTTT
CASSPIAGGPTDTQYF
>medium-sized|TRBV11-2|NA|TRBJ2-5
TGTGCCAGCAGCTTATTCCAGGGGGGGCAGGAGACCCAGTACTTC
CASSLFQGGQETQYF
>NA|TRBV19|TRBD1|TRBJ2-2
TGTGCCAGTAGTCTTATAGGTGGGGACAGGGTGATGAGGGAGCTGTTTTTT
CASSLIGGDRVMRELFF
>NA|TRBV7-8|NA|TRBJ1-2
TGTGCCAGCAGTTTGGACTACGGGGTCTTCGGCTACACCTTC
CASSLDYGVFGYTF
>once|TRBV10-3|NA|TRBJ1-4
TGTGCCATCAGTGATCCCTGGACTTCAGAGGGTGAAAAACTGTTTTTT
CAISDPWTSEGEKLFF